One and the same sample provided the 12 T cell receptor beta chains below, sequenced in a study of cytomegalovirus exposure and HLA in healthy donors. This table comes from immunoSEQ multiplex PCR, and its TCRdb copy is limited to in-frame clones, with some not included. The sample records over 100,000 clones, about 94% being singletons. Sequencing used PBMCs. Receptor source: a woman between 18 and 29 years old in good health and CMV-seronegative.

The chain recombines TRBV9 with TRBJ2-3, with 12 bases that match TRBD2. V trimming: 3 bases; J trimming: 2 bases; junction bases outside the gene matches: 7. CDR3 length: 17 residues. Per germline, CDR1 SGDLS and CDR2 YYNGEE. Here the CDR3 reads CASSDRRTSGDTDTQYF. The CDR3 DNA reads TGTGCCAGCAGCGACAGACGGACTAGCGGGGACACAGATACGCAGTATTTT.

The gene calls are TRBV29-1 and TRBJ1-1, with D perhaps TRBD1 (5 bases). V lost 4 bases and J 3 bases, leaving 18 bases between the germline ends. Germline values: CDR1 SQVTM, CDR2 ANQGSEA. The CDR3 runs 15 residues. CDR3 in DNA: TGCAGCGTTGTCCCGTCAGACAAGGGGTACACTGAAGCTTTCTTT. Residues: CSVVPSDKGYTEAFF.

The chain recombines TRBV5-1 with TRBJ2-1; 7 bases line up with TRBD2. The germline CDR1 and CDR2 sequences are SGHRS and YFSETQ. V was pared by 0 bases and J by 8 bases, with 11 bases of the junction left unmatched. The CDR3 has 16 residues. The CDR3 DNA follows: TGCGCCAGCAGCTTGGCTCCACTAGCGTCTGGGGATGAGCAGTTCTTC. It codes for CASSLAPLASGDEQFF. Variable domain in full (rest from reference TRBV5-1 and TRBJ2-1): KAGVTQTPRYLIKTRGQQVTLSCSPISGHRSVSWYQQTPGQGLQFLFEYFSETQRNKGNFPGRFSGRQFSNSRSEMNVSTLELGDSALYLCASSLAPLASGDEQFFGPGTRLTVL.

This clone was observed once. The CDR3 loop is CASSVKRQVFYYGYTF. CDR3 nucleotides: TGTGCCAGCAGCGTTAAACGACAGGTGTTTTACTATGGCTACACCTTC. The chain employs TRBV5-6 and TRBJ1-2; D perhaps matches TRBD1 (6 bases). The CDR3 totals 16 residues. Trimming cost V 4 bases and J 3 bases, with 19 bases left between them. The V gene's germline CDR1 is SGHDT and CDR2 YYEEEE.

The V and J genes are TRBV4-1 and TRBJ2-3; TRBD2 agrees at 10 bases. Germline V CDR1 and CDR2: MGHRA, YSYEKL. This CDR3 spans 16 amino acids. V was clipped by 2 bases and J by 1 base; unmatched bases: 3. CDR3 sequence: CASSQQAGGRTDTQYF. In DNA, the CDR3 is TGCGCCAGCAGCCAACAAGCGGGGGGGCGCACAGATACGCAGTATTTT.

V usage is TRBV5-1 and J usage is TRBJ2-1, with TRBD2 identical over 12 bases. This CDR3 is 16 amino acids long. The V gene end was trimmed by 0 bases and the J gene end by 8 bases; junction bases not matched to a gene: 6. In germline, CDR1 is SGHRS, CDR2 YFSETQ. CDR3 loop: CASSLAAASGRDEQFF. The CDR3 region has the DNA TGCGCCAGCAGCTTGGCCGCGGCTAGCGGGAGGGATGAGCAGTTCTTC.

The rearrangement uses TRBV14 and TRBJ2-1; 7 bases agree with TRBD2. The J segment lost 2 bases and the V segment lost 1 base, leaving 8 bases of the junction unmatched. The CDR3 loop spans 17 amino acids. CDR1 and CDR2 from the germline V gene are SGHDN and FVKESK. The DNA for the CDR3 is TGTGCCAGCAGCCAAGGATGGGGTCTAGCGGCCTACAATGAGCAGTTCTTC. Translated, it gives CASSQGWGLAAYNEQFF.

V gene TRBV30 combines with J gene TRBJ1-1, with 7 bases identical to TRBD1. J was trimmed by 4 bases and V by 0 bases; bases with no gene match: 2. The CDR3 contains 13 residues. From germline, CDR1 is GTSNPN and CDR2 SVGIG (reference sequence). The CDR3 region is CAWSVDRVTEAFF. DNA for the CDR3: TGTGCCTGGAGTGTAGACAGGGTCACTGAAGCTTTCTTT. Full variable domain (rest looked up from reference TRBV30 and TRBJ1-1): SQTIHQWPATLVQPVGSPLSLECTVEGTSNPNLYWYRQAAGRGLQLLFYSVGIGQISSEVPQNLSASRPQDRQFILSSKKLLLSDSGFYLCAWSVDRVTEAFFGQGTRLTVV.

This chain joins TRBV18 and TRBJ1-4; the D gene is possibly TRBD1 (6 bases). The CDR3 covers 13 residues. V was pared by 11 bases and J by 3 bases, with 13 bases between. Germline CDR1 KGHSH, CDR2 LQKENI. The CDR3 loop is CAGQGGANEKLFF. The CDR3 DNA follows: TGTGCCGGTCAAGGGGGAGCTAATGAAAAACTGTTTTTT.

V gene TRBV4-3 combines with J gene TRBJ1-1; D might be TRBD1 (5 bases). CDR1 and CDR2 (germline): LGHNA, YSLEER. The CDR3 extends over 13 amino acids. V dropped 0 bases and J dropped 4 bases, with 6 bases sitting between them. CDR3 DNA: TGCGCCAGCAGCCAAGAGCAGGGCACTGAAGCTTTCTTT. It translates to CASSQEQGTEAFF.

The gene calls are TRBV7-9 and TRBJ2-1; 10 nucleotides match TRBD1. The CDR3 totals 15 residues. Germline V gene lookup returns CDR1 SEHNR and CDR2 FQNEAQ (reference sequence). With 6 bases clipped from V and 7 bases from J, the junction kept 9 bases outside the gene matches. The CDR3 reads CASSHRDRGGNEQFF. In nucleotides, the CDR3 is TGTGCCAGCAGTCACCGGGACAGGGGTGGTAATGAGCAGTTCTTC.

V gene TRBV5-1 combines with J gene TRBJ2-2, with TRBD2 as a possible D gene (6 bases). V was shortened by 3 bases and J by 5 bases, with 23 bases between the two germline ends. Germline CDR1 SGHRS, CDR2 YFSETQ. The CDR3 has 18 amino acids. The DNA of the CDR3 is TGCGCCAGCAGCTCGAGGACTAATCCGCCTGGGAGGACCGGGGAGCTGTTTTTT. Translated: CASSSRTNPPGRTGELFF.